This TCR beta chain was profiled in a study of blood T cell repertoires in COVID-19. Study at large: Whether acute or convalescent, the COVID-19 samples came from the United States, Italy and Spain. The cDNA or gDNA used as material had been derived from T cells, B-cell-depleted T cells, or PBMCs.

As processed by the authors: Amplification of reference gene primers provided the estimated nucleated cell counts. TCRdb's table, derived via immunoSEQ multiplex PCR, lists solely in-frame clones and lacks some. V, J and clone size are taken as reported in that table, and D and trimming were inferred from the DNA itself. The table lists 170,000 or so clones, just over 85% of them singletons, with approximately 9% in the top ten. Sequencing was performed on PBMCs or T cells enriched from blood (not recorded which). This TCR derives from a woman between 18 and 30 years old who had recovered from COVID-19.

The CDR3 protein is CASSLRSIVRNTIYF. The DNA for the CDR3 is TGTGCCAGCAGTTTACGGTCGATTGTTAGAAACACCATATATTTT. This chain uses TRBV28 with TRBJ1-3; D unresolved. The V and J ends lost 2 bases and 5 bases respectively, with 13 bases between them. CDR3 length: 15 residues. Germline V gene sequence: CDR1 MDHEN, CDR2 SYDVKM.